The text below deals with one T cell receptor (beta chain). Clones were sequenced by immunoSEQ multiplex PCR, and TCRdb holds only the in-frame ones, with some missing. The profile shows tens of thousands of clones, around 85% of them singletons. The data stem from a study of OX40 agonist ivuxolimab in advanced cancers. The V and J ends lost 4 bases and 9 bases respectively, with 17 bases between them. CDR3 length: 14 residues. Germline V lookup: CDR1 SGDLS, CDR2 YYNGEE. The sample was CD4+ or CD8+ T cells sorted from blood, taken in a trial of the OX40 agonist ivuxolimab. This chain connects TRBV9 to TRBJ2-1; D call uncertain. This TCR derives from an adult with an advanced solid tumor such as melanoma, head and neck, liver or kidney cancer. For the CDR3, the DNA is TGTGCCAGCAGCAGTCGAAGGGTTAACTTTGAGCAGTTCTTC. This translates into CASSSRRVNFEQFF. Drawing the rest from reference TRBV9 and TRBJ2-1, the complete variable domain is DSGVTQTPKHLITATGQRVTLRCSPRSGDLSVYWYQQSLDQGLQFLIQYYNGEERAKGNILERFSAQQFPDLHSELNLSSLELGDSALYFCASSSRRVNFEQFFGPGTRLTVL.